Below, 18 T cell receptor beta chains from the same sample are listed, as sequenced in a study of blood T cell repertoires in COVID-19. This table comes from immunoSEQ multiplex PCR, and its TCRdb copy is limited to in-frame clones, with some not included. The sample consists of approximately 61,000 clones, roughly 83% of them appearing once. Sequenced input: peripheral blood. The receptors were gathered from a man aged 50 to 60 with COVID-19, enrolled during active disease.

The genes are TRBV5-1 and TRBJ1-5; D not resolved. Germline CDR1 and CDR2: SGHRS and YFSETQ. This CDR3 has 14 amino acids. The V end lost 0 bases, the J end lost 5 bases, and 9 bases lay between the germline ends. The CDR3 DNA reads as TGCGCCAGCAGCTTGGAATCCCGAGATCAGCCCCAGCATTTT. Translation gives CASSLESRDQPQHF.

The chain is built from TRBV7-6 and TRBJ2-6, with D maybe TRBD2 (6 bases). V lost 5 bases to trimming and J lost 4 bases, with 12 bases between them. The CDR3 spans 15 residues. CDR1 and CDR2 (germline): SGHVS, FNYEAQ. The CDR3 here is CASSPWAGGANVLTF. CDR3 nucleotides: TGTGCCAGCAGCCCTTGGGCGGGGGGGGCCAACGTCCTGACTTTC.

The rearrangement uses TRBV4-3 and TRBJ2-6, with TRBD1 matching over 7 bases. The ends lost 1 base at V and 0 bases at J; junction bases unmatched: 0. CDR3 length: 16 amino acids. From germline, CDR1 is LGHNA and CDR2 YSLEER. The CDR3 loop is CASSQGQGSGANVLTF. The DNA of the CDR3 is TGCGCCAGCAGCCAAGGACAGGGCTCTGGGGCCAACGTCCTGACTTTC.

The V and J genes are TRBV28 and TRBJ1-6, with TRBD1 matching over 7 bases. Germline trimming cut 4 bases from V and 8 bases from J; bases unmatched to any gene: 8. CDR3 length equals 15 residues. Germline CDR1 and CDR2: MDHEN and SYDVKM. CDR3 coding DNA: TGTGCCAGCAGTTCAGGGGGGTTTGAAGATTCACCCCTCCACTTT. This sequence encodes CASSSGGFEDSPLHF.

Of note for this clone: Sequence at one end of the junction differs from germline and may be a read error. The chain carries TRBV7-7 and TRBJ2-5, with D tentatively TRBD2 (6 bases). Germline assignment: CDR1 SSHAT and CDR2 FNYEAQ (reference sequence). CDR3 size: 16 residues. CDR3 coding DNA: TGTGCTAGCAGCTTAGTGGTTAGCGGATCACAAGAGACCCAGTACTTC. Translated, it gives CASSLVVSGSQETQYF.

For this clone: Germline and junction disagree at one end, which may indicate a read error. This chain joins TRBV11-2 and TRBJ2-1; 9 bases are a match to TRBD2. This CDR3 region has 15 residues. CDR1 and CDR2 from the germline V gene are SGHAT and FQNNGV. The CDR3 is CASTLGVAGGHKQFF. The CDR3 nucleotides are TGTGCCAGCACCTTAGGAGTTGCGGGGGGGCATAAGCAGTTCTTC.

CDR3 sequence: CASSLGDRLNTEAFF. The DNA of the CDR3 is TGTGCCAGCAGCTTAGGCGACAGATTGAACACTGAAGCTTTCTTT. The rearrangement uses TRBV13 and TRBJ1-1; a possible D gene is TRBD1 (5 bases). V was pared by 0 bases and J by 0 bases, with 8 bases between. The CDR3 is 15 residues long. Germline V lookup: CDR1 PRHDT, CDR2 FYEKMQ (reference sequence).

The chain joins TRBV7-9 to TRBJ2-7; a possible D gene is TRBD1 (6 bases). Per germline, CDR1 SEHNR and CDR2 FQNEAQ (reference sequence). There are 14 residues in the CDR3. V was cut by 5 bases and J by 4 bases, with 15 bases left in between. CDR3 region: CASSPSGQRYEQYF. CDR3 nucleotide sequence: TGTGCCAGCAGCCCCTCGGGACAAAGATACGAGCAGTACTTC.

For the CDR3, the DNA is TGTGCCAGCAGCGCAACGACTAGCGGCATTTACGAGCAGTACTTC. This sequence encodes CASSATTSGIYEQYF. This chain joins TRBV9 and TRBJ2-7, with 9 bases identical to TRBD2. CDR3 size: 15 residues. Losses at the gene ends were 3 bases for V and 4 bases for J; bases not matched to a gene: 8. Germline CDR1 is SGDLS and CDR2 is YYNGEE.

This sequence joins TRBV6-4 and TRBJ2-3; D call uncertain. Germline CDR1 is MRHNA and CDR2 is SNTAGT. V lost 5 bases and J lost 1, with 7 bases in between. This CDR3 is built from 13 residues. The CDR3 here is CASSIQGTDTQYF. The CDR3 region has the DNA TGTGCCAGCAGTATTCAGGGCACAGATACGCAGTATTTT.

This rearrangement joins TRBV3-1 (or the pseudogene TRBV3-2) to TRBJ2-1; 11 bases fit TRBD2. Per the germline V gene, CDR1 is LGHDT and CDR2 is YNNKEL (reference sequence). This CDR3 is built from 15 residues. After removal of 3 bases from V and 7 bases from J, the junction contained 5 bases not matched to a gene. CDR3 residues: CASSQAIAGGNEQFF. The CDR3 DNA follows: TGTGCCAGCAGCCAGGCCATAGCGGGAGGGAATGAGCAGTTCTTC.

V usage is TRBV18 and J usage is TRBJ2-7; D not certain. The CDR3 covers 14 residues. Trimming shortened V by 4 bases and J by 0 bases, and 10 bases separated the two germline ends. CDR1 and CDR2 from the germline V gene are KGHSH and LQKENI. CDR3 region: CASSLSRSSYEQYF. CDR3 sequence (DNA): TGTGCCAGCTCACTTAGCAGAAGCTCCTACGAGCAGTACTTC.

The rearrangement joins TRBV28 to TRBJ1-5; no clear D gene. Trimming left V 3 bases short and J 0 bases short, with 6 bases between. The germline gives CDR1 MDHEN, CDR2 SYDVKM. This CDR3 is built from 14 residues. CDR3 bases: TGTGCCAGCAGTTTGACACATAGCAATCAGCCCCAGCATTTT. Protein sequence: CASSLTHSNQPQHF. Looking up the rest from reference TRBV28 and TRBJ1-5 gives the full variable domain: DVKVTQSSRYLVKRTGEKVFLECVQDMDHENMFWYRQDPGLGLRLIYFSYDVKMKEKGDIPEGYSVSREKKERFSLILESASTNQTSMYLCASSLTHSNQPQHFGDGTRLSIL.

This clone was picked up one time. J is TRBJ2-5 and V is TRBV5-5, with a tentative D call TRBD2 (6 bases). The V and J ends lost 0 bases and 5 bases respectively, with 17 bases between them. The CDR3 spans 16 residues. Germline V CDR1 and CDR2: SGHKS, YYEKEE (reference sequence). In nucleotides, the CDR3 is TGTGCCAGCAGCTTGGATGGGGGGAGGAGAGTGGAGACCCAGTACTTC. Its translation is CASSLDGGRRVETQYF.

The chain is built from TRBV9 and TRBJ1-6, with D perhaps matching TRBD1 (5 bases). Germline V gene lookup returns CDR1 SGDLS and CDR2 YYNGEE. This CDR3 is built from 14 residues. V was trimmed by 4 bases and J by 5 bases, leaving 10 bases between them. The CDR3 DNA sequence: TGTGCCAGCAGCCGGGACTTGAATAATTCACCCCTCCACTTT. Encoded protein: CASSRDLNNSPLHF. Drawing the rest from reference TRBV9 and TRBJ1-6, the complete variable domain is DSGVTQTPKHLITATGQRVTLRCSPRSGDLSVYWYQQSLDQGLQFLIQYYNGEERAKGNILERFSAQQFPDLHSELNLSSLELGDSALYFCASSRDLNNSPLHFGNGTRLTVT.

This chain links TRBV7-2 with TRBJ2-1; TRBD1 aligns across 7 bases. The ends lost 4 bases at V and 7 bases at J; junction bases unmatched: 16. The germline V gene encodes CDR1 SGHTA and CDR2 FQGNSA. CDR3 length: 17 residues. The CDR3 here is CASSSRFTGEFGNEQFF. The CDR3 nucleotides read TGTGCCAGCAGCTCACGGTTCACAGGGGAGTTCGGGAATGAGCAGTTCTTC.

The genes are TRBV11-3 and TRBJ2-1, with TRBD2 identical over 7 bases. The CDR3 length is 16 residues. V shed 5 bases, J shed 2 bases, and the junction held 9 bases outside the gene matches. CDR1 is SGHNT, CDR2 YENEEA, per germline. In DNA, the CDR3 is TGTGCCAGCAGCCGAACGAGCGGGGCCCCCTACAATGAGCAGTTCTTC. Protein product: CASSRTSGAPYNEQFF.

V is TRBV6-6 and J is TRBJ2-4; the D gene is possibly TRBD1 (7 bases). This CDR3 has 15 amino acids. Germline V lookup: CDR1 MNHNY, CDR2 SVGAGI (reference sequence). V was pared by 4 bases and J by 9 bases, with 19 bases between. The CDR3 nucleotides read TGTGCCAGCAGTTTACGGGACACCCAGGGGGGCATTCAGTACTTC. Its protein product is CASSLRDTQGGIQYF.